What follows describes a single TCR beta chain. The data were taken from a study of blood T cell repertoires in COVID-19. Across the study: From the United States, Italy and Spain came samples of acute and convalescent COVID-19.

Germline CDR1 reads ENHRY; CDR2 reads SYGVKD. The CDR3 covers 12 residues. The germline V and J ends were trimmed by 8 bases and 4 bases, with 10 bases remaining between them. Under the authors' procedure: For nucleated cells, counts were estimated from reference gene primer amplification. Measured with immunoSEQ multiplex PCR; TCRdb has only the in-frame clones, and not every one. V and J calls plus clone size are reproduced from that table; the DNA served to infer D and trimming. The repertoire holds 90,000 to 100,000 clones, 82% seen once, with about 17% in the top ten. The chain combines TRBV10-3 with TRBJ2-3; D might be TRBD1 (6 bases). Material: peripheral blood. This clonotype was sampled from a man older than 75 with acute or convalescent COVID-19. The CDR3 loop reads CAISTGPDTQYF. As DNA, the CDR3 is TGTGCCATCTCAACAGGGCCAGATACGCAGTATTTT.